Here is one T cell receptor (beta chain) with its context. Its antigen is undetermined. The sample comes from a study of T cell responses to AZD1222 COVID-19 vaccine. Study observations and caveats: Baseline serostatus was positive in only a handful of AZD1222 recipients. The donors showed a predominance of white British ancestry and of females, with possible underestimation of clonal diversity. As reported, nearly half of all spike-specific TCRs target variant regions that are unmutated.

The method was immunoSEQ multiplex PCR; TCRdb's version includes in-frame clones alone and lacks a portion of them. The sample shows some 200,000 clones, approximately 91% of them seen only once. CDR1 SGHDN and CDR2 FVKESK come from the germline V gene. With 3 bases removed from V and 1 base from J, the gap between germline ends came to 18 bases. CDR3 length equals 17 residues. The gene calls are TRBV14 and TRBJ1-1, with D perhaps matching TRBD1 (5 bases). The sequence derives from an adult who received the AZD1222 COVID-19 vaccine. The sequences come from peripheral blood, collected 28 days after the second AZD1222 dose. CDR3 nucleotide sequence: TGTGCCAGCAGCCACATAATGGGGAGGGGCGCGAACACTGAAGCTTTCTTT. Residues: CASSHIMGRGANTEAFF.